Detailed here is one T cell receptor beta chain. This sample was taken from a study of blood T cells in healthy people across ages. A sample-barcoded 5' primer and a J-beta primer mix were used in a second PCR of roughly 6 to 11 cycles. TCRdb re-derived calls from the 5' RACE reads in MiXCR, one entry per CDR3 protein. The sample has some 880,000 distinct CDR3 sequences, under 40% seen once. Germline CDR1 reads KGHSH; CDR2 reads LQKENI. The CDR3 has 16 residues. This TCR was recovered from a man younger than 30 in good health. Source material: blood. This chain uses TRBV18 with TRBJ2-1; D is possibly TRBD2 (5 bases). The J call may be faulty, since TRBJ2-7 better matches the DNA end. In DNA, the CDR3 is TGTGCCAGCTCACCAGCGGGCGGTCGGCTTAACAATGAGCAGTACTTC. Its translation is CASSPAGGRLNNEQYF.